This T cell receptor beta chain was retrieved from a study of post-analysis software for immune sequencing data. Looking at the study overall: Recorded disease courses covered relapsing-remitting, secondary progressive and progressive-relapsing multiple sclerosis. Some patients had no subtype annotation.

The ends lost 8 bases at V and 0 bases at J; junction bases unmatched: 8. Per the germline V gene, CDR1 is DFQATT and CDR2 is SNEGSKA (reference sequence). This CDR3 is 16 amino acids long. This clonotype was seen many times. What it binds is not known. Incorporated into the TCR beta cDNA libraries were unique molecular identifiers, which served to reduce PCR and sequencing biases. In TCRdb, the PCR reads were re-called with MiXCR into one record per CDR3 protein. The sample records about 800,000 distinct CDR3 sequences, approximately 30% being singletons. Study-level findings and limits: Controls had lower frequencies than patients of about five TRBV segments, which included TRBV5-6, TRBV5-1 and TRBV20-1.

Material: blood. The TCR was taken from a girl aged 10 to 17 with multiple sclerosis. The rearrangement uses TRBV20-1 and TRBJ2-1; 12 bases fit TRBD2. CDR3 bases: TGCAGTCCGCGACTAGCGGGAGAGCTCTCCTACAATGAGCAGTTCTTC. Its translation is CSPRLAGELSYNEQFF.